Included here is one T cell receptor (beta chain) sequence, with context. The data belong to a study of blood T cell repertoires in COVID-19. Source study methods: The authors estimated nucleated cell counts from reference gene primer amplification. Assay: immunoSEQ multiplex PCR; the TCRdb copy retains only in-frame clones and omits some. That table furnishes V, J and clone size, whereas the DNA furnished D and trimming. The table has about 160,000 clones, roughly 90% seen once; the top ten hold 6% to 8.5%. There are 15 residues in the CDR3. Per germline, CDR1 LGHNA and CDR2 YSLEER. The V gene end was trimmed by 2 bases and the J gene end by 8 bases; junction bases not matched to a gene: 6.

The sample consisted of PBMCs or T cells enriched from blood (not recorded which). V gene TRBV4-3 combines with J gene TRBJ1-6; TRBD1 matches 7 bases. This sequence originates from a woman aged 45-60 years who had recovered from COVID-19. CDR3: CASSQFGTDDSPLHF. In DNA form, the CDR3 reads TGCGCCAGCAGCCAATTCGGGACAGATGATTCACCCCTCCACTTT.